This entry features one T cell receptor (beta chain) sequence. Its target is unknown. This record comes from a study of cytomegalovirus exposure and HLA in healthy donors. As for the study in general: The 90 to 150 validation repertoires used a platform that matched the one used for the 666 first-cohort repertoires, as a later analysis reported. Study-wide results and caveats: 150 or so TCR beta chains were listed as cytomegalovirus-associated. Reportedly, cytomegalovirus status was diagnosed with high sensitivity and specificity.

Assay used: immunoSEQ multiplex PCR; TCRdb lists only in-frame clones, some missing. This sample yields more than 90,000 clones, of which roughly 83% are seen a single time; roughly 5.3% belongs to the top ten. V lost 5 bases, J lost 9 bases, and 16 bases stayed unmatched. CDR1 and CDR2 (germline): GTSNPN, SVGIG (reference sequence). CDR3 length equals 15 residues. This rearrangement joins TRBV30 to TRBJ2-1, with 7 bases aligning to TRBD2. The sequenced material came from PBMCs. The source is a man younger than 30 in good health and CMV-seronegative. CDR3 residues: CAWLKAGAPIAEQFF. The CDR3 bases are TGTGCCTGGTTAAAGGCGGGAGCTCCAATAGCTGAGCAGTTCTTC.